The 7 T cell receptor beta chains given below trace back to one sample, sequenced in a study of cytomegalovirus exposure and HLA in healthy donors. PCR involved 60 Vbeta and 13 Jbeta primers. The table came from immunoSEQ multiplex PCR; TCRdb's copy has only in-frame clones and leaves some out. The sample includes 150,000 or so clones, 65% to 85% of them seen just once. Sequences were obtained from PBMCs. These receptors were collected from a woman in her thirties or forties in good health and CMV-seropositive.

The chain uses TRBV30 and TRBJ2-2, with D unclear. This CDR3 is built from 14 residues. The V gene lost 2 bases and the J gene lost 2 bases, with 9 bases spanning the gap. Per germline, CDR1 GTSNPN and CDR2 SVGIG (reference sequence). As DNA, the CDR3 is TGTGCCTGGAGTCCGGAGATTAACACCGGGGAGCTGTTTTTT. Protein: CAWSPEINTGELFF.

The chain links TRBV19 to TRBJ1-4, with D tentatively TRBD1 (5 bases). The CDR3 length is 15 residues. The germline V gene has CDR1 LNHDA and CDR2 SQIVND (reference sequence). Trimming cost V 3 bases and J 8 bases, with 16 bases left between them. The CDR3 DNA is TGTGCCAGTAGTATCGGACGGGGGGGTAGCGAAAAACTGTTTTTT. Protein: CASSIGRGGSEKLFF.

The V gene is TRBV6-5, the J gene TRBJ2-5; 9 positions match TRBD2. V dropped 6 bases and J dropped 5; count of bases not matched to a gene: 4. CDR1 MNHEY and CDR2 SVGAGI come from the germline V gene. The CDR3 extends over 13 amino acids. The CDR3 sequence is CASRGGGAETQYF. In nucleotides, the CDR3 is TGTGCCAGCAGGGGCGGGGGGGCTGAGACCCAGTACTTC.

CDR3 residues: CASSPTGTPTDTQYF. CDR3 DNA sequence: TGTGCCAGCTCACCAACCGGGACACCTACAGATACGCAGTATTTT. The chain links TRBV18 to TRBJ2-3; D is possibly TRBD1 (6 bases). The length of the CDR3 is 15 residues. With 2 bases removed from V and 3 bases from J, the gap between germline ends came to 12 bases. Germline CDR1 and CDR2: KGHSH and LQKENI.

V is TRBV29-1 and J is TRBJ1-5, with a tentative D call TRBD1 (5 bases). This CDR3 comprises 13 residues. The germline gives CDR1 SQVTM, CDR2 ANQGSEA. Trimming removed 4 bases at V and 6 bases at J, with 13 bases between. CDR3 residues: CSVVEGSGQPQHF. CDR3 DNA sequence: TGCAGCGTTGTGGAGGGGAGCGGTCAGCCCCAGCATTTT.

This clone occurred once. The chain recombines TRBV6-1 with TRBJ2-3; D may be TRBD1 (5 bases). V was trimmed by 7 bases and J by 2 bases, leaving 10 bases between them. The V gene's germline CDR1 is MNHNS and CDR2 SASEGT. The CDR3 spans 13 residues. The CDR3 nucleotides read TGTGCCAGCATTCTGGACAACACAGATACGCAGTATTTT. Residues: CASILDNTDTQYF.

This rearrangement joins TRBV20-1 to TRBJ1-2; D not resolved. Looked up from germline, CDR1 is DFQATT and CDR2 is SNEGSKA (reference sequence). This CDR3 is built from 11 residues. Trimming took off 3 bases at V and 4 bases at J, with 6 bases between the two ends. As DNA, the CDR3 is TGCAGTGCTAGTAGTCTCTATGGCTACACCTTC. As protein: CSASSLYGYTF.